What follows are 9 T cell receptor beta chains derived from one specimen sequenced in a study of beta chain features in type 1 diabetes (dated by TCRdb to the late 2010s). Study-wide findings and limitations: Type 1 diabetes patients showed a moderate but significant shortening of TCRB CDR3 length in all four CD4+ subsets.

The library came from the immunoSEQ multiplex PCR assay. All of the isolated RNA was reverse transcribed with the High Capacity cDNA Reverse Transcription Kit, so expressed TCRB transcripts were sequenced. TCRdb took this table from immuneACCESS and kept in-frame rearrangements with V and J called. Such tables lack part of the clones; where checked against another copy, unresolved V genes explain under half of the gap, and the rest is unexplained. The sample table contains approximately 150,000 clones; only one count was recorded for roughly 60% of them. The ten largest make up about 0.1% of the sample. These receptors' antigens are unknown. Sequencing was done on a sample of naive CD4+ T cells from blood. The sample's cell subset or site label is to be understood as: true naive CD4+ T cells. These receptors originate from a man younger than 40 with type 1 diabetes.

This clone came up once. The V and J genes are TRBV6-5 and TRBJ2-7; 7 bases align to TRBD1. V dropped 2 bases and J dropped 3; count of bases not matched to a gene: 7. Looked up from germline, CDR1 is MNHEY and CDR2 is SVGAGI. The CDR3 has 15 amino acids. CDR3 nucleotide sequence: TGTGCCAGCAGTTACGGGTGGGACAGCAACTACGAGCAGTACTTC. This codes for CASSYGWDSNYEQYF.

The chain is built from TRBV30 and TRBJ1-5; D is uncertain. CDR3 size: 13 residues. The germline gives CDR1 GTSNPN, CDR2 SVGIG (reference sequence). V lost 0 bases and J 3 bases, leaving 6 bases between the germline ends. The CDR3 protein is CAWSVDYNQPQHF. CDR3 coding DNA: TGTGCCTGGAGTGTCGACTACAATCAGCCCCAGCATTTT. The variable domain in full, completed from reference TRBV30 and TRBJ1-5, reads SQTIHQWPATLVQPVGSPLSLECTVEGTSNPNLYWYRQAAGRGLQLLFYSVGIGQISSEVPQNLSASRPQDRQFILSSKKLLLSDSGFYLCAWSVDYNQPQHFGDGTRLSIL.

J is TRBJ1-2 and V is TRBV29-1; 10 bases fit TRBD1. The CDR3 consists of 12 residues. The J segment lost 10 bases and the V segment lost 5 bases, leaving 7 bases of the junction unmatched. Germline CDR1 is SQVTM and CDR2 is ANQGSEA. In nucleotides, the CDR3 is TGCAGCGTTCTACCGGGACAGGGGTCCTACACCTTC. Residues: CSVLPGQGSYTF.

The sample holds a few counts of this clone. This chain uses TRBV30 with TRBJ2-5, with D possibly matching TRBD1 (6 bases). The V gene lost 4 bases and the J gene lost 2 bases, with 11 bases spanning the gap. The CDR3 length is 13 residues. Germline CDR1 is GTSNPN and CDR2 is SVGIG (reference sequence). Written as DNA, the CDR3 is TGTGCCTGGATGGGCAGGGGACAAGAGACCCAGTACTTC. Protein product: CAWMGRGQETQYF.

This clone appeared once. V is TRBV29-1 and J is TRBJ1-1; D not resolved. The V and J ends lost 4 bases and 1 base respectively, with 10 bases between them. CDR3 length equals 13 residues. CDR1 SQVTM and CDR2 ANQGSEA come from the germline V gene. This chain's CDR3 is CSVVRKKNTEAFF. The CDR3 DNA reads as TGCAGCGTTGTAAGGAAAAAGAACACTGAAGCTTTCTTT.

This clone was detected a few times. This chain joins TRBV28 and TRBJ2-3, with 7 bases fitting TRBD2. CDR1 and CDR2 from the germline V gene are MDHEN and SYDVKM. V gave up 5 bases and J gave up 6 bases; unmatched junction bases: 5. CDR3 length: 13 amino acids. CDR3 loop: CASSPDGGDTQYF. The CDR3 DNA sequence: TGTGCCAGCAGTCCAGACGGGGGGGATACGCAGTATTTT.

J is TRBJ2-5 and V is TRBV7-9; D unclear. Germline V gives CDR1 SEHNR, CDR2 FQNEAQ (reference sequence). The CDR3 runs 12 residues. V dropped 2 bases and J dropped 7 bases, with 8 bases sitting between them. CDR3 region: CASSLSRGTQYF. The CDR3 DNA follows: TGTGCCAGCAGCTTAAGTCGCGGGACCCAGTACTTC.

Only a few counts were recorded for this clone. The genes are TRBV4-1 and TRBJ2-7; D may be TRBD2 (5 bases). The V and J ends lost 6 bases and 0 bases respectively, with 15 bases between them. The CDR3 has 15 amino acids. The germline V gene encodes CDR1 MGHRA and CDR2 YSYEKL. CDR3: CASRDGWESSYEQYF. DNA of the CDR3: TGCGCCAGCAGGGACGGCTGGGAGAGCTCCTACGAGCAGTACTTC.

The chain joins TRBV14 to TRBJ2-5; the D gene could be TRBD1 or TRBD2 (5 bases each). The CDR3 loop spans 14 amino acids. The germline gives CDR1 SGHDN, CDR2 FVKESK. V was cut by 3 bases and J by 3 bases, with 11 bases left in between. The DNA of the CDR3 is TGTGCCAGCAGCCACCCGTGGGGGAAAGAGACCCAGTACTTC. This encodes CASSHPWGKETQYF. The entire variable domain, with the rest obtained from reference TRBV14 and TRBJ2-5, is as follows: EAGVTQFPSHSVIEKGQTVTLRCDPISGHDNLYWYRRVMGKEIKFLLHFVKESKQDESGMPNNRFLAERTGGTYSTLKVQPAELEDSGVYFCASSHPWGKETQYFGPGTRLLVL.